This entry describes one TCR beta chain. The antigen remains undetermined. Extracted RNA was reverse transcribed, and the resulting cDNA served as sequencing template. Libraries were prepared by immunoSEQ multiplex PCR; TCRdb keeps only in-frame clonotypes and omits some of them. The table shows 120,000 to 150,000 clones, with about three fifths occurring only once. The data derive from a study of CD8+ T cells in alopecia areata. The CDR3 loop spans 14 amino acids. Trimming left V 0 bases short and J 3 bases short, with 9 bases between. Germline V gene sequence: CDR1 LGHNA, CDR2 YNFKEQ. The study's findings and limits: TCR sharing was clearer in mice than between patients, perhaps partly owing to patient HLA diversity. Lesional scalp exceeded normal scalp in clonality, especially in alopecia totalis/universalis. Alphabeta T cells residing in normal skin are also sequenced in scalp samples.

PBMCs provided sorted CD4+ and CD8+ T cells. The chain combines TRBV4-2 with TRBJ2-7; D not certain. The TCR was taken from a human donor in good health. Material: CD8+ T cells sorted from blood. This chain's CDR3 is CASSQEPQHYEQYF. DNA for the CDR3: TGTGCCAGCAGCCAAGAACCACAGCACTACGAGCAGTACTTC.